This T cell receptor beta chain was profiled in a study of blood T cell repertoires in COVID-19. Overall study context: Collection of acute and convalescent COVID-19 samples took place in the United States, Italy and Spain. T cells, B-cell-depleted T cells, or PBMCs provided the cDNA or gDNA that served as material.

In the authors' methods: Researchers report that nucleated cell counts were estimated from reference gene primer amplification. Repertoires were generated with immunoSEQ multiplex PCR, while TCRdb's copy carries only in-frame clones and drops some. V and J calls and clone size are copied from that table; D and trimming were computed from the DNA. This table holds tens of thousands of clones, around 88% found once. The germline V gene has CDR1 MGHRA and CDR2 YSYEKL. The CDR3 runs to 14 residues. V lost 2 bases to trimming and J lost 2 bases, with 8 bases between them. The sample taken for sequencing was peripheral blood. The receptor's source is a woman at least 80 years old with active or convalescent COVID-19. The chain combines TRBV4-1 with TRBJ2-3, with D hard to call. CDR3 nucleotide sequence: TGCGCCAGCAGCCAAAACAGCCACACAGATACGCAGTATTTT. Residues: CASSQNSHTDTQYF.